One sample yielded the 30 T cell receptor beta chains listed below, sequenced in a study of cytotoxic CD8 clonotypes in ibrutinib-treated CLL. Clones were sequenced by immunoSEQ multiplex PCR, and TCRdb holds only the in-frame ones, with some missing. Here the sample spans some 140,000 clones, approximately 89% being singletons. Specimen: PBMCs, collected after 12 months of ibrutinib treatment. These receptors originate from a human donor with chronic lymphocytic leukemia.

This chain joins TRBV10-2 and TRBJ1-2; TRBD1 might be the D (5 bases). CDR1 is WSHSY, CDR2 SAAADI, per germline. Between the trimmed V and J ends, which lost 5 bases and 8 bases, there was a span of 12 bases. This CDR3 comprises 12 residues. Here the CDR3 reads CASSIGDRGYTF. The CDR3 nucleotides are TGCGCCAGCAGTATAGGGGATCGGGGCTACACCTTC.

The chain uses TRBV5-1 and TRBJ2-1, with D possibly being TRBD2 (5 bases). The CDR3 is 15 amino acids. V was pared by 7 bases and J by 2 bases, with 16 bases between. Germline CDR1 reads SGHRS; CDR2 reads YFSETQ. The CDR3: CASALGVRPYNEQFF. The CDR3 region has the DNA TGCGCCAGCGCACTGGGAGTGAGGCCCTACAATGAGCAGTTCTTC.

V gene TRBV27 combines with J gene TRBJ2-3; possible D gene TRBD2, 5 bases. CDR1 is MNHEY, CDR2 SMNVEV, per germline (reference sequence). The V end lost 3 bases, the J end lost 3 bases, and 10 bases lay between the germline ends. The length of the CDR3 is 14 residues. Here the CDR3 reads CASSLRAGTDTQYF. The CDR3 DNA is TGTGCCAGCAGTTTGAGGGCGGGTACAGATACGCAGTATTTT.

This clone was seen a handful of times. This CDR3 reads CASSIGGRESETQYF. CDR3 DNA sequence: TGTGCCAGCAGTATAGGGGGGCGGGAGAGTGAGACCCAGTACTTC. The chain joins TRBV27 to TRBJ2-5; maybe TRBD2 (7 bases). Per the germline V gene, CDR1 is MNHEY and CDR2 is SMNVEV (reference sequence). Trimming stripped 5 bases from V and 5 bases from J, with 18 bases between. CDR3 size: 15 residues.

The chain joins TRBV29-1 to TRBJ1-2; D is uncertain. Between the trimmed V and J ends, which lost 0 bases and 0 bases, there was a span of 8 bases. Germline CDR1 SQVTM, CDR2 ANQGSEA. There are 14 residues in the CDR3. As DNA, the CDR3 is TGCAGCGTTGAAGAGGTAGCTCCTAACTATGGCTACACCTTC. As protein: CSVEEVAPNYGYTF.

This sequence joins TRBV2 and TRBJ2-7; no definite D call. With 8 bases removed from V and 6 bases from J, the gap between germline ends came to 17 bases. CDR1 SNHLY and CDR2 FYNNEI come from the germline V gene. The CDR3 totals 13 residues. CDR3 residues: CASGSGLLVEQYF. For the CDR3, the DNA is TGTGCCAGCGGAAGTGGGTTATTGGTCGAGCAGTACTTC.

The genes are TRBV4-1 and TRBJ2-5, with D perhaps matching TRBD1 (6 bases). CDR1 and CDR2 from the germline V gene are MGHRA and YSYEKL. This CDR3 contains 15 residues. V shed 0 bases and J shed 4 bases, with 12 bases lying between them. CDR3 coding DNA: TGCGCCAGCAGCCAAGAAGGGGGAAAGGGAGAGACCCAGTACTTC. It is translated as CASSQEGGKGETQYF.

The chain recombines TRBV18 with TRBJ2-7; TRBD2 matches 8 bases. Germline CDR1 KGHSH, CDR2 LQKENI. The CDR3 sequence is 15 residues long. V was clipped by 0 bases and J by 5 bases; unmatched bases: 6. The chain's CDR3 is CASSPPQREIHEQYF. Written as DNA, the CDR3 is TGTGCCAGCTCACCACCGCAGCGGGAGATACACGAGCAGTACTTC.

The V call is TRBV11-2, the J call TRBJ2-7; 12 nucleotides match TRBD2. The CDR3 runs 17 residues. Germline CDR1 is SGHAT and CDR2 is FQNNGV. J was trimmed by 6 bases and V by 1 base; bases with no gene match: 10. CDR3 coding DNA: TGTGCCAGCAGCTTAGGTTCTTCTAGCGGGAGGGCTGGCGAGCAGTACTTC. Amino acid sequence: CASSLGSSSGRAGEQYF.

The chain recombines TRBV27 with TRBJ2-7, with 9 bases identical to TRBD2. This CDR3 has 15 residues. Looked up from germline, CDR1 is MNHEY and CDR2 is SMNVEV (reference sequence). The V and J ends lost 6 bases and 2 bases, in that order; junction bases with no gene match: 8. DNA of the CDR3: TGTGCCAGCAGGGACGGACTAGCGAGTACCTACGAGCAGTACTTC. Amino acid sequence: CASRDGLASTYEQYF.

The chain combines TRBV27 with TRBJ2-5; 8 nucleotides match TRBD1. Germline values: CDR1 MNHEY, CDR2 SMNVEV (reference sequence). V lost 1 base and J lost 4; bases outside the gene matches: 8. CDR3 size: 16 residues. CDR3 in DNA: TGTGCCAGCAGTTTATGGGCAGGGGGCCCAGCAGAGACCCAGTACTTC. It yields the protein CASSLWAGGPAETQYF.

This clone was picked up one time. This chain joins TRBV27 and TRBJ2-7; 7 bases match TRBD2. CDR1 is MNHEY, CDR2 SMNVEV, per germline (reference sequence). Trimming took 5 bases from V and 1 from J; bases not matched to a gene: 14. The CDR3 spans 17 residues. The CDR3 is CASSPLRAAGASYEQYF. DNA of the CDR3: TGTGCCAGCAGTCCACTACGGGCCGCGGGAGCATCCTACGAGCAGTACTTC.

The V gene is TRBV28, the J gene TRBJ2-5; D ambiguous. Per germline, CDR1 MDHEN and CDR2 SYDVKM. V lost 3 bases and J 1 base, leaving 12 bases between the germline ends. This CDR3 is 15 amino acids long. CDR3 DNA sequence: TGTGCCAGCAGTTTCCCCATCGGGCCCCAAGAGACCCAGTACTTC. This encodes CASSFPIGPQETQYF.

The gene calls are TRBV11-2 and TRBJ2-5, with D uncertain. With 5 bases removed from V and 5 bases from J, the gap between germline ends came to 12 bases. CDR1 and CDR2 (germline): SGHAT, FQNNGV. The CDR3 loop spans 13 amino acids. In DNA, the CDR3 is TGTGCCAGCAGCCGAGGTAGCTACGAGACCCAGTACTTC. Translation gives CASSRGSYETQYF. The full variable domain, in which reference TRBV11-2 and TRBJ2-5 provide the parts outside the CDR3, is EAGVAQSPRYKIIEKRQSVAFWCNPISGHATLYWYQQILGQGPKLLIQFQNNGVVDDSQLPKDRFSAERLKGVDSTLKIQPAKLEDSAVYLCASSRGSYETQYFGPGTRLLVL.

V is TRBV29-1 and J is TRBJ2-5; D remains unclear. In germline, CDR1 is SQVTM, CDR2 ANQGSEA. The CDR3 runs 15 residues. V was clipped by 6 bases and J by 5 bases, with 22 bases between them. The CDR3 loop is CSVDPSGYPSETQYF. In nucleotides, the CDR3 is TGCAGCGTGGATCCTTCGGGTTACCCGTCGGAGACCCAGTACTTC.

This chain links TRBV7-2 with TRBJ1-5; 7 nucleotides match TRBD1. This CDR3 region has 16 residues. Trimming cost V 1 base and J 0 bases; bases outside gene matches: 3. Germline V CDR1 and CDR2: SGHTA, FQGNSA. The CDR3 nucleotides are TGTGCCAGCAGCTTAGAGGGGGCGCGTAGCAATCAGCCCCAGCATTTT. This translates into CASSLEGARSNQPQHF.

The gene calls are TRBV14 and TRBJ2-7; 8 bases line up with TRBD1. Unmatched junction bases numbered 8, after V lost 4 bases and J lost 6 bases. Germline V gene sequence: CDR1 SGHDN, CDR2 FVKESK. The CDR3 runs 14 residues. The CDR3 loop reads CASSLLTTGGEQYF. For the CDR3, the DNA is TGTGCCAGCAGCCTTCTAACAACAGGGGGCGAGCAGTACTTC.

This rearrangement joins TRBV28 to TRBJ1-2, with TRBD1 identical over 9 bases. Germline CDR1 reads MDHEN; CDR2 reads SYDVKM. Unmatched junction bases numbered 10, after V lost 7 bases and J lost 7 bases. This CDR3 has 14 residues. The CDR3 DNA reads TGTGCCAGCACCTCGCCGACAGGGGGTACTGGCTACACCTTC. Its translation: CASTSPTGGTGYTF.

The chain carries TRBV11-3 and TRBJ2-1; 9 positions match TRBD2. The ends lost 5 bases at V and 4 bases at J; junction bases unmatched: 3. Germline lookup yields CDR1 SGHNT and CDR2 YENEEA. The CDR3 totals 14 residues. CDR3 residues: CASSTGLAYNEQFF. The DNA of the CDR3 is TGTGCCAGCAGCACAGGACTAGCGTACAATGAGCAGTTCTTC.

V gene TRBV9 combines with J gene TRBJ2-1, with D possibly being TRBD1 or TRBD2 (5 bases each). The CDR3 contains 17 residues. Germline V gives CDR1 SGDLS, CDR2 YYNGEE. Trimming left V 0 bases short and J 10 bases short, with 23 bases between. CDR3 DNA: TGTGCCAGCAGCGTAGGTCTCGGGTCTTGGGGAGCAGGGGAGCAGTTCTTC. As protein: CASSVGLGSWGAGEQFF.

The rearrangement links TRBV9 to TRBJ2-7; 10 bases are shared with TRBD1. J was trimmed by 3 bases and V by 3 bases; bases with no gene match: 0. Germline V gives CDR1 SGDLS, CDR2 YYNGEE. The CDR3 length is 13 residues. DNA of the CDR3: TGTGCCAGCAGCGGGACAGGGGGCTACGAGCAGTACTTC. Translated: CASSGTGGYEQYF.

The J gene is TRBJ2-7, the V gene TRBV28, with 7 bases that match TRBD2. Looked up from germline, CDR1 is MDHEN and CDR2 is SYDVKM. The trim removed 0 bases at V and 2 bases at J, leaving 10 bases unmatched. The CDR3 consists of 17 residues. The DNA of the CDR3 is TGTGCCAGCAGTTTATGGGGCGGGAGCAAGGCGACCTACGAGCAGTACTTC. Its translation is CASSLWGGSKATYEQYF.

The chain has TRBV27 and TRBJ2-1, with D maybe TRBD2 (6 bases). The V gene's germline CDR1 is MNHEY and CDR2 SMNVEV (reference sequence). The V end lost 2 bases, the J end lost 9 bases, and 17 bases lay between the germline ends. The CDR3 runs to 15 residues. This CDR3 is CASSLKGTPTTEQFF. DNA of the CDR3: TGTGCCAGCAGTTTAAAAGGGACTCCCACCACTGAGCAGTTCTTC.

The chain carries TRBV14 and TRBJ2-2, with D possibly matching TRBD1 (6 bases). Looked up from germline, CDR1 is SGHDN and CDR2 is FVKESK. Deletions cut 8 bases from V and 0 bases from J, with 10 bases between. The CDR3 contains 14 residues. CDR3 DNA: TGTGCCAGCGGACACAGGGCGAACACCGGGGAGCTGTTTTTT. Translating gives CASGHRANTGELFF.

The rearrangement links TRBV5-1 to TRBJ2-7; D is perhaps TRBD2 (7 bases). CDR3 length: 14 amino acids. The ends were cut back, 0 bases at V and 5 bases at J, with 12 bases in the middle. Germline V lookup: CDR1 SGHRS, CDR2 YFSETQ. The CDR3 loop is CASSLGGGPNEQYF. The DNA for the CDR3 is TGCGCCAGCAGCTTGGGCGGGGGCCCAAACGAGCAGTACTTC.

CDR3 loop: CASSYRGEETQYF. The CDR3 DNA reads TGTGCCAGCAGTTACAGGGGAGAAGAGACCCAGTACTTC. This chain connects TRBV6-5 to TRBJ2-5; D could derive from TRBD1 or TRBD2 (5 bases each). Germline V gene lookup returns CDR1 MNHEY and CDR2 SVGAGI. The CDR3 loop spans 13 amino acids. With 2 bases removed from V and 3 bases from J, the gap between germline ends came to 7 bases.

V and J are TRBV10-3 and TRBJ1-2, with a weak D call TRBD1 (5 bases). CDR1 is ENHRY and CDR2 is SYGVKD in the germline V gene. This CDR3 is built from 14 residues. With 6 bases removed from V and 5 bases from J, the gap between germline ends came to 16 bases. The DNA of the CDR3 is TGTGCCATCAGCCATCGTTGGGGGGAATATGGCTACACCTTC. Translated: CAISHRWGEYGYTF.

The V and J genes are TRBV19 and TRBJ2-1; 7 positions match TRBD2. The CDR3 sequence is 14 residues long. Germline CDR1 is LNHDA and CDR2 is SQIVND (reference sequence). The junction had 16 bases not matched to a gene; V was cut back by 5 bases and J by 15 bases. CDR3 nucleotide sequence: TGTGCCAGTAGTCCCAGATACACTAGCGAAACGCGGTTCTTC. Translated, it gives CASSPRYTSETRFF.

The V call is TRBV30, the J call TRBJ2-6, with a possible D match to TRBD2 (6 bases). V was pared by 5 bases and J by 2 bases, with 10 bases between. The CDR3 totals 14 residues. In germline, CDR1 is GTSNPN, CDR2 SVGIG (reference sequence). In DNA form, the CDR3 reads TGTGCCTGGGGAGGCGGGGCTGGGGCCAACGTCCTGACTTTC. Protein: CAWGGGAGANVLTF.

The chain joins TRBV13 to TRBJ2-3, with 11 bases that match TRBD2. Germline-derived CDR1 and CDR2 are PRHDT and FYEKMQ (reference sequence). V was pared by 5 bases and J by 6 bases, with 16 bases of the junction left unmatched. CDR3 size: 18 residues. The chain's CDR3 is CASSDEPLAGGTSDTQYF. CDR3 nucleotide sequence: TGTGCCAGCAGCGACGAGCCTTTAGCGGGAGGGACAAGTGATACGCAGTATTTT.